Following are 11 T cell receptor beta chains from one sample sequenced in a study of T cells in Graves' hyperthyroidism and ophthalmopathy. What was amplified from RNA transcripts were TCR beta CDR3 regions. RT-PCR in the first round (using the HTBI primer set) targeted the TCR CDR3. One entry per CDR3 protein results from TCRdb running MiXCR on the multiplex PCR reads. Among around 300,000 distinct CDR3 sequences listed, around 15% were seen once. Sequencing was performed on blood. Source of these receptors: a woman between 45 and 65 years old with Graves' hyperthyroidism that later progressed to Graves' ophthalmopathy.

The rearrangement joins TRBV6-1 to TRBJ2-6; 8 bases line up with TRBD1. CDR3 length equals 17 residues. The germline gives CDR1 MNHNS, CDR2 SASEGT. Trimming took 6 bases from V and 1 from J; bases not matched to a gene: 8. The CDR3 DNA sequence: TGTGCCAGCAGGCCGGACAGGGATTCTTCTGGGGCCAACGTCCTGACTTTC. Translating gives CASRPDRDSSGANVLTF.

The CDR3 region has the DNA TGTGCCAGCAGCTTCCTGGCCGGGGAAAAACTGTTTTTT. It codes for CASSFLAGEKLFF. The V and J genes are TRBV7-9 and TRBJ1-4; D is ambiguous. This CDR3 spans 13 amino acids. Germline CDR1 and CDR2: SEHNR and FQNEAQ (reference sequence). The V end lost 3 bases, the J end lost 8 bases, and 10 bases lay between the germline ends.

In this sample, this clonotype turned up many times. This chain uses TRBV29-1 with TRBJ1-2, with 7 bases matching TRBD1. This CDR3 is built from 13 residues. Germline V gene lookup returns CDR1 SQVTM and CDR2 ANQGSEA. V shed 8 bases, J shed 9 bases, and the junction held 15 bases outside the gene matches. CDR3 sequence: CSIGDSLRMSYTF. The CDR3 DNA sequence: TGCAGCATTGGGGACAGTTTAAGGATGAGCTACACCTTC.

This clonotype was seen repeatedly, ten times or more. This rearrangement joins TRBV11-2 to TRBJ2-5; maybe TRBD2 (8 bases). The CDR3 is 15 amino acids. Trimming took 5 bases from V and 8 from J, leaving 21 bases between them. CDR1 is SGHAT and CDR2 is FQNNGV in the germline V gene. CDR3 protein: CASSEITSGGGTQYF. CDR3 coding DNA: TGTGCCAGCAGCGAGATAACTAGCGGAGGGGGCACCCAGTACTTC.

As for this clonotype: A junction boundary mismatches the germline segment, possibly from a read error. The chain links TRBV28 to TRBJ2-3, with a weak D call TRBD1 (5 bases). The germline gives CDR1 MDHEN, CDR2 SYDVKM. The CDR3 sequence is 17 residues long. CDR3 loop: CVSSLGLRAGQRDMQYF. The DNA of the CDR3 is TGTGTCAGCAGTTTAGGTCTTAGGGCAGGGCAGAGAGATATGCAGTATTTT.

V gene TRBV9 combines with J gene TRBJ1-2; no reliable D call. The CDR3 consists of 13 residues. The V and J ends lost 2 bases and 7 bases respectively, with 12 bases between them. Per the germline V gene, CDR1 is SGDLS and CDR2 is YYNGEE. The CDR3 bases are TGTGCCAGCAGCGTGGAGACATGGGCTGGCTACACCTTC. Amino acid sequence: CASSVETWAGYTF. Filled out from reference TRBV9 and TRBJ1-2, the complete variable domain reads DSGVTQTPKHLITATGQRVTLRCSPRSGDLSVYWYQQSLDQGLQFLIQYYNGEERAKGNILERFSAQQFPDLHSELNLSSLELGDSALYFCASSVETWAGYTFGSGTRLTVV.

In this sample, this clonotype turned up a few times. The chain carries TRBV20-1 and TRBJ2-1; TRBD2 might be the D (6 bases). Germline CDR1 is DFQATT and CDR2 is SNEGSKA (reference sequence). CDR3 length: 13 amino acids. Between the trimmed V and J ends, which lost 8 bases and 7 bases, there was a span of 18 bases. CDR3 region: CSFGGDLNNEQFF. Here the CDR3 DNA reads TGCAGTTTCGGGGGAGATCTGAATAATGAGCAGTTCTTC.

The chain carries TRBV3-1 and TRBJ2-2; D possibly matches TRBD1 or TRBD2 (5 bases each). The CDR3 totals 14 residues. Germline lookup yields CDR1 LGHDT and CDR2 YNNKEL (reference sequence). Trimming shortened V by 2 bases and J by 4 bases, and 8 bases separated the two germline ends. Here the CDR3 reads CASSQPGTTGELFF. The CDR3 nucleotides read TGTGCCAGCAGCCAACCAGGGACCACCGGGGAGCTGTTTTTT.

This clonotype showed up many times. The chain links TRBV14 to TRBJ2-3; D remains ambiguous. V was trimmed by 0 bases and J by 0 bases, leaving 13 bases between them. The CDR3 length is 17 residues. CDR1 and CDR2 (germline): SGHDN, FVKESK. This CDR3 is CASSQDLAYVSTDTQYF. CDR3 DNA: TGTGCCAGCAGCCAAGATCTGGCCTACGTAAGCACAGATACGCAGTATTTT.

This clonotype was recorded a few times. The rearrangement joins TRBV19 to TRBJ2-2, with 7 bases fitting TRBD2. The CDR3 runs 16 residues. Germline V gene data show CDR1 as LNHDA and CDR2 as SQIVND (reference sequence). V trimming: 3 bases; J trimming: 6 bases; junction bases outside the gene matches: 10. CDR3 protein: CASSIAVGREPGELFF. The CDR3, as DNA: TGTGCCAGTAGTATCGCGGTCGGGCGGGAGCCCGGGGAGCTGTTTTTT.

The V gene is TRBV5-1, the J gene TRBJ1-3; D unclear. CDR1 is SGHRS, CDR2 YFSETQ, per germline. The CDR3 is 15 amino acids. V was shortened by 3 bases and J by 1 base, with 11 bases between the two germline ends. CDR3 region: CASSSGSPSGNTIYF. The CDR3 coding sequence is TGCGCCAGCAGCTCCGGAAGTCCTTCTGGAAACACCATATATTTT.